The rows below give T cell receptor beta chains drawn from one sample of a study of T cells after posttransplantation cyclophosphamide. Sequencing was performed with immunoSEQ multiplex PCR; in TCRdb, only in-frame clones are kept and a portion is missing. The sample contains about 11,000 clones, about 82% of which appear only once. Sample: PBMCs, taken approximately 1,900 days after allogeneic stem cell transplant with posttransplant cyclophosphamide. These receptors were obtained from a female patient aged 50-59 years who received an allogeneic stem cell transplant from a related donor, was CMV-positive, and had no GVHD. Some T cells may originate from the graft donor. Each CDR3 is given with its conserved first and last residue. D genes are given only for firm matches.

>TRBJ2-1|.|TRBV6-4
TGTGCCAGCAGTGACTCGAATAGCGGCCCCCACAATGAGCAGTTCTTC
CASSDSNSGPHNEQFF
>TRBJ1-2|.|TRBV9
TGTGCCAGCAGCCCAGGGGTGTGGGACATGTCGGCTTATGGCTACACCTTC
CASSPGVWDMSAYGYTF
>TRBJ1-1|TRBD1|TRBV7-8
TGTGCCAGCAGCCTGACAGGGGACACTGAAGCTTTCTTT
CASSLTGDTEAFF
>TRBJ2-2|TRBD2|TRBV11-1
TGTGCCAGCAGTTATCTAGCGGGAGGGGTCGGGGAGCTGTTTTTT
CASSYLAGGVGELFF
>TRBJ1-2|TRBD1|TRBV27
TGTGCCAGCAGTCTATACAGGGGGCACGGCTACACCTTC
CASSLYRGHGYTF
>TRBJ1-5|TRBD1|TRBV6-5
TGTGCCAGCAAACAGACAGGGGGCTACAATCAGCCCCAGCATTTT
CASKQTGGYNQPQHF
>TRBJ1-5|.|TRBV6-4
TGTGCCAGCAGTGACCGGGGGGGAAATCAGCCCCAGCATTTT
CASSDRGGNQPQHF
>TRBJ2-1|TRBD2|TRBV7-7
TGTGCCAGCAGCAACCGCCGTGGGGCGGGAGTCAATGAGCAGTTCTTC
CASSNRRGAGVNEQFF
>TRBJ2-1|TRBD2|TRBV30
TGTGCCTGGAGAAAGGGGACTAGCGGGAGTAGAAATGAGCAGTTCTTC
CAWRKGTSGSRNEQFF
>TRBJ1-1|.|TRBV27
TGTGCCAGCAGTCCCCGTCGAGAGAACACTGAAGCTTTCTTT
CASSPRRENTEAFF
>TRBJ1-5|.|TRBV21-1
TGTGCCAGCAGCAAAGGGACAGGGGGCGCCGAGAAGCCCCAGCATTTT
CASSKGTGGAEKPQHF
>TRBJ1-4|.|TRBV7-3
TGTGCCAGCAGCTTATTGGCAGTTGAAAAACTGTTTTTT
CASSLLAVEKLFF
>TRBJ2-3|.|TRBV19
TGTGCCAGTGAGGGTTACACAGATACGCAGTATTTT
CASEGYTDTQYF
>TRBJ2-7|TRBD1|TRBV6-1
TGTGCCAGCAGTGAAGCGCCATGGACAGGGGGCTACGAGCAGTACTTC
CASSEAPWTGGYEQYF
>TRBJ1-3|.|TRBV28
TGTGCCAGCAGCTCAATTGGGGCAGGGGTGGGAAACACCATATATTTT
CASSSIGAGVGNTIYF
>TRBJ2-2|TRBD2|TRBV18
TGTGCCAGCTCACCTCTCGTTTTAGCGGGACCGAACACCGGGGAGCTGTTTTTT
CASSPLVLAGPNTGELFF